This T cell receptor (beta chain) was sequenced for a study of T cell changes during pregnancy in multiple sclerosis. The protocol was immunoSEQ multiplex PCR, while the TCRdb copy is restricted to in-frame clones and leaves out a portion. The table has about 110,000 clones, roughly nine tenths seen once. CDR3 length: 11 amino acids. The V end was cut by 4 bases, the J end by 6 bases, with 7 bases between. Per germline, CDR1 MNHNS and CDR2 SASEGT. The clonotype was recovered from a female donor with multiple sclerosis, enrolled in a pregnancy study. Here the sequenced sample was peripheral blood, taken after pregnancy. The chain has TRBV6-1 and TRBJ2-7; D is unclear. This CDR3 is CASSGRSEQYF. CDR3 nucleotide sequence: TGTGCCAGCAGTGGGCGGTCCGAGCAGTACTTC.